Below are 18 T cell receptor beta chains sequenced from a single sample in a study of blood T cell repertoires in COVID-19. Sequencing was performed with immunoSEQ multiplex PCR; in TCRdb, only in-frame clones are kept and a portion is missing. There are fewer than 65,000 clones in the sample; more than 80% occur only once, and 18% lies in the top ten. Sequenced material: peripheral blood. These receptors were collected from a woman in her fifties or sixties with COVID-19, enrolled during active disease.

The chain couples TRBV11-3 to TRBJ1-1, with D tentatively TRBD1 (5 bases). Germline lookup yields CDR1 SGHNT and CDR2 YENEEA. The V and J ends lost 3 bases and 8 bases respectively, with 7 bases between them. The CDR3 extends over 11 amino acids. The CDR3 here is CASSLAGEAFF. The DNA for the CDR3 is TGTGCCAGCAGCTTGGCAGGGGAAGCTTTCTTT.

The chain has TRBV9 and TRBJ1-2; D perhaps matches TRBD1 (6 bases). Germline lookup yields CDR1 SGDLS and CDR2 YYNGEE. V lost 0 bases and J lost 7, with 19 bases in between. The CDR3 sequence is 16 residues long. The CDR3 sequence: CASSVGVDSNASGYTF. CDR3 nucleotides: TGTGCCAGCAGCGTAGGGGTGGACAGCAATGCGTCTGGCTACACCTTC.

This clone has a single count. The rearrangement links TRBV7-9 to TRBJ2-5; TRBD2 matches at 13 bases. The CDR3 consists of 17 residues. Germline V gene lookup returns CDR1 SEHNR and CDR2 FQNEAQ (reference sequence). The V gene end was trimmed by 5 bases and the J gene end by 0 bases; junction bases not matched to a gene: 6. The CDR3 here is CASSLRTSGRDQETQYF. The CDR3 DNA reads TGTGCCAGCAGCCTTAGGACTAGCGGGAGAGACCAAGAGACCCAGTACTTC.

The CDR3 nucleotides are TGCGCCAGCAGCCGGGGCACGGGTAGTGACTATGGCTACACCTTC. Its protein is CASSRGTGSDYGYTF. The chain is built from TRBV4-3 and TRBJ1-2, with D perhaps TRBD1 (5 bases). Germline lookup yields CDR1 LGHNA and CDR2 YSLEER. Trimming left V 4 bases short and J 3 bases short, with 15 bases between. The CDR3 sequence is 15 residues long.

The CDR3 sequence: CASSHGLAGANEQFF. Here the CDR3 DNA reads TGCGCCAGCAGCCACGGACTAGCGGGAGCTAATGAGCAGTTCTTC. This chain joins TRBV4-1 and TRBJ2-1, with TRBD2 identical over 13 bases. CDR3 length: 15 residues. After removal of 3 bases from V and 7 bases from J, the junction contained 3 bases not matched to a gene. Germline CDR1 is MGHRA and CDR2 is YSYEKL.

V gene TRBV23-1 combines with J gene TRBJ1-4, with D perhaps TRBD1 (6 bases). TRBV23-1 is known as an ORF, though its function is uncertain. Trimming removed 2 bases from V and 8 bases from J, with 12 bases in between. The CDR3 extends over 14 amino acids. The CDR3 nucleotides are TGCGCCAGCAGTCAACCAGGGGAGGGGGAAAAACTGTTTTTT. Protein product: CASSQPGEGEKLFF.

V gene TRBV19 combines with J gene TRBJ2-7, with 9 bases that match TRBD1. CDR3 length equals 13 residues. Germline-derived CDR1 and CDR2 are LNHDA and SQIVND (reference sequence). The V and J ends lost 8 bases and 5 bases, in that order; junction bases with no gene match: 7. The CDR3 DNA reads TGTGCCAGTCGAAGGGGACAGGGCCACGAGCAGTACTTC. Amino acid sequence: CASRRGQGHEQYF.

This clone has only one observation. V gene TRBV28 combines with J gene TRBJ2-3; D is uncertain. Germline lookup yields CDR1 MDHEN and CDR2 SYDVKM. The V gene lost 5 bases and the J gene lost 2 bases, with 5 bases spanning the gap. The CDR3 contains 12 residues. The CDR3 here is CASSGDTDTQYF. The CDR3 DNA reads as TGTGCCAGCAGTGGAGACACAGATACGCAGTATTTT.

The chain uses TRBV27 and TRBJ2-4; 13 nucleotides agree with TRBD2. The length of the CDR3 is 16 residues. V lost 4 bases and J lost 7; bases outside the gene matches: 7. Germline assignment: CDR1 MNHEY and CDR2 SMNVEV (reference sequence). CDR3 coding DNA: TGTGCCAGCAGTTCAGGACTAGCGGGAGTCTACAACATTCAGTACTTC. Amino acids: CASSSGLAGVYNIQYF.

The chain is built from TRBV7-8 and TRBJ1-2; perhaps TRBD1 as D (5 bases). Germline values: CDR1 SGHVS, CDR2 FQNEAQ. The CDR3 extends over 14 amino acids. The ends were cut back, 1 base at V and 2 bases at J, with 8 bases in the middle. The CDR3 sequence is CASSLEDMNYGYTF. CDR3 nucleotide sequence: TGTGCCAGCAGCTTAGAGGACATGAACTATGGCTACACCTTC.

The genes are TRBV24-1 and TRBJ2-1, with TRBD2 as a possible D gene (6 bases). CDR3 length: 17 residues. With 1 base removed from V and 4 bases from J, the gap between germline ends came to 16 bases. CDR1 and CDR2 (germline): KGHDR, SFDVKD. The CDR3 nucleotides are TGTGCCACCAGTGATTTTTCGGGAGTCCCCAGGTACAATGAGCAGTTCTTC. Translation: CATSDFSGVPRYNEQFF.

V usage is TRBV10-3 and J usage is TRBJ2-7, with TRBD1 matching 10 bases. V shed 6 bases and J 5 bases; nucleotides not matched to a gene: 4. The CDR3 is 13 amino acids. Germline lookup yields CDR1 ENHRY and CDR2 SYGVKD. The CDR3 region is CAIRGQGTNEQYF. As DNA, the CDR3 is TGTGCCATCAGGGGACAGGGGACGAACGAGCAGTACTTC.

The V and J genes are TRBV13 and TRBJ1-1; D is uncertain. Germline CDR1 reads PRHDT; CDR2 reads FYEKMQ (reference sequence). Trimming pared 5 bases from V and 3 bases from J, leaving 10 bases between. The CDR3 consists of 13 residues. The CDR3 sequence: CASSTAADTEAFF. CDR3 in DNA: TGTGCCAGCAGCACCGCGGCGGACACTGAAGCTTTCTTT.

V usage is TRBV7-9 and J usage is TRBJ1-2; 7 positions match TRBD1. The germline CDR1 and CDR2 sequences are SEHNR and FQNEAQ (reference sequence). The CDR3 has 14 residues. V lost 4 bases, J lost 2 bases, and 4 bases stayed unmatched. CDR3 sequence: CASSWAGGNYGYTF. The CDR3 DNA reads as TGTGCCAGCAGCTGGGCAGGGGGAAACTATGGCTACACCTTC.

This rearrangement joins TRBV6-5 to TRBJ1-1; D is unresolved. From germline, CDR1 is MNHEY and CDR2 SVGAGI. This CDR3 is 12 amino acids long. Trimming left V 7 bases short and J 11 bases short, with 17 bases between. CDR3 bases: TGTGCCAGCACCCAGTGGACTGGTGGGGCTTTCTTT. It specifies CASTQWTGGAFF.

The chain employs TRBV19 and TRBJ1-2; D is unresolved. V was pared by 6 bases and J by 0 bases, with 5 bases between. This CDR3 is 12 amino acids long. Germline CDR1 and CDR2: LNHDA and SQIVND (reference sequence). CDR3 sequence (DNA): TGTGCCAGTAGACAAGCTAACTATGGCTACACCTTC. This encodes CASRQANYGYTF.

The chain carries TRBV6-5 and TRBJ2-1, with 7 bases fitting TRBD1. With V trimmed by 2 bases and J by 6 bases, 4 bases remained unmatched. The germline V gene encodes CDR1 MNHEY and CDR2 SVGAGI. The CDR3 is made up of 14 amino acids. CDR3 residues: CASSYRGGRNEQFF. The CDR3 DNA reads TGTGCCAGCAGTTACAGAGGGGGCCGCAATGAGCAGTTCTTC.

The chain joins TRBV6-1 to TRBJ2-7; 8 nucleotides match TRBD1. V lost 3 bases and J lost 2; bases outside the gene matches: 6. CDR1 is MNHNS and CDR2 is SASEGT in the germline V gene. The CDR3 consists of 15 residues. The CDR3 reads CASSDHGTGTYEQYF. CDR3 nucleotide sequence: TGTGCCAGCAGTGACCACGGGACAGGAACCTACGAGCAGTACTTC.